This note documents a single TCR beta chain sequence. The antigen remains unidentified. With 60 Vbeta and 13 Jbeta primers, the PCR was carried out. Produced via immunoSEQ multiplex PCR; TCRdb's table is partial and in-frame only. The sample yields roughly 180,000 clones, 65% to 85% seen once. This entry is derived from a study of cytomegalovirus exposure and HLA in healthy donors. Points from the study as a whole: Later analysis suggested most CMV-associated TCR beta chains were HLA-restricted.

This receptor was obtained from a woman aged 18-30 years in good health and CMV-seronegative. The sample consisted of PBMCs.

In nucleotides, the CDR3 is TGTGCCAGTAGTACCGGGACTAGCGGAACAGATACGCAGTATTTT. Its protein is CASSTGTSGTDTQYF. This chain connects TRBV19 to TRBJ2-3; 11 positions match TRBD2. The CDR3 consists of 15 residues. CDR1 LNHDA and CDR2 SQIVND come from the germline V gene (reference sequence). With 4 bases clipped from V and 3 bases from J, the junction kept 3 bases outside the gene matches. Full variable domain (remainder filled in from reference TRBV19 and TRBJ2-3): DGGITQSPKYLFRKEGQNVTLSCEQNLNHDAMYWYRQDPGQGLRLIYYSQIVNDFQKGDIAEGYSVSREKKESFPLTVTSAQKNPTAFYLCASSTGTSGTDTQYFGPGTRLTVL.